This TCR beta chain is drawn from a study of blood T cell repertoires in COVID-19. Clones were sequenced by immunoSEQ multiplex PCR, and TCRdb holds only the in-frame ones, with some missing. This table holds approximately 110,000 clones, 70% to 90% found once. Germline V gene lookup returns CDR1 MDHEN and CDR2 SYDVKM. The CDR3 has 13 amino acids. V was clipped by 6 bases and J by 6 bases, with 12 bases between them. Material for sequencing was peripheral blood. This TCR derives from an older woman with acute or convalescent COVID-19. The chain recombines TRBV28 with TRBJ1-5; D is ambiguous. DNA for the CDR3: TGTGCCAGCAGGACCGCGGTAGGTCAGCCCCAGCATTTT. Its protein product is CASRTAVGQPQHF.